This T cell receptor beta chain was documented in a study of T cells in localized non-small cell lung cancer. As regards this clone: What it binds is not known.

Study-level points and caveats: Heterogeneity is still possible, as just one tumor region was sequenced. The study found T cell clonality highest in uninvolved adjacent lung, above tumor. A median of around 52 clones ranked among the top 100 in tumor appeared in adjacent lung.

This CDR3 contains 13 residues. Germline CDR1 and CDR2: SEHNR and FQNEAQ (reference sequence). The J segment lost 6 bases and the V segment lost 5 bases, leaving 5 bases of the junction unmatched. Profiled with immunoSEQ multiplex PCR; TCRdb holds only in-frame clones, not every one. The profile shows 20,000 to 25,000 clones, about 90% of them singletons. The receptor was isolated from a woman between 35 and 70 years old with stage I lung adenocarcinoma. This specimen was peripheral blood, taken before any cancer treatment. The V call is TRBV7-9, the J call TRBJ2-7; 9 positions agree with TRBD1. The CDR3, as DNA: TGTGCCAGCAGCCAACAACAGGGGGCCGAGCAGTACTTC. This gives the protein CASSQQQGAEQYF. Looking up the rest from reference TRBV7-9 and TRBJ2-7 gives the full variable domain: DTGVSQNPRHKITKRGQNVTFRCDPISEHNRLYWYRQTLGQGPEFLTYFQNEAQLEKSRLLSDRFSAERPKGSFSTLEIQRTEQGDSAMYLCASSQQQGAEQYFGPGTRLTVT.